Each of the 18 T cell receptor beta chains below was sequenced from the same sample in a study of CD8+ T cells in alopecia areata. Stated treatment: oral pan-JAK inhibitor, 5-10 mg twice daily. Extraction and reverse transcription of RNA yielded cDNA as the sequencing template. The protocol was immunoSEQ multiplex PCR, while the TCRdb copy is restricted to in-frame clones and leaves out a portion. The sample yields some 130,000 clones, 53% seen once. Sequencing was performed on CD4+ T cells sorted from blood, taken at week 4, from a patient treated with tofacitinib. The receptors here all came from a human donor with alopecia areata.

The chain recombines TRBV30 with TRBJ1-1, with D uncertain. CDR1 and CDR2 from the germline V gene are GTSNPN and SVGIG (reference sequence). This CDR3 region has 11 residues. Trimming shortened V by 1 base and J by 10 bases, and 10 bases separated the two germline ends. The CDR3 nucleotides read TGTGCCTGGAGTGGGCCATTTCGAGCTTTCTTT. It encodes CAWSGPFRAFF.

CDR3 sequence: CAWSAGMKHEKLFF. Here the CDR3 DNA reads TGTGCCTGGAGTGCAGGGATGAAACATGAAAAACTGTTTTTT. The V gene is TRBV30, the J gene TRBJ1-4; possible D gene TRBD1, 5 bases. Trimming took off 1 base at V and 6 bases at J, with 12 bases between the two ends. CDR3 size: 14 residues. The germline V gene encodes CDR1 GTSNPN and CDR2 SVGIG (reference sequence).

J is TRBJ2-5 and V is TRBV14, with TRBD1 matching over 7 bases. The CDR3 runs to 17 residues. Losses at the gene ends were 4 bases for V and 5 bases for J; bases not matched to a gene: 16. Germline values: CDR1 SGHDN, CDR2 FVKESK. DNA of the CDR3: TGTGCCAGCAGCCTCCACCGGGGAAGGGGGCACGGGGAGACCCAGTACTTC. This codes for CASSLHRGRGHGETQYF.

In its sample, this clone was seen a few times. The chain combines TRBV6-4 with TRBJ1-6; D gene uncertain. V lost 4 bases to trimming and J lost 0 bases, with 10 bases between them. CDR3 size: 16 residues. Germline CDR1 is MRHNA and CDR2 is SNTAGT. CDR3 in DNA: TGTGCCAGCAGTGCCTCAGCGAGCTCCTATAATTCACCCCTCCACTTT. This translates into CASSASASSYNSPLHF.

This chain links TRBV2 with TRBJ1-2; the D is unclear. Trimming removed 4 bases at V and 7 bases at J, with 13 bases between. CDR3 length equals 13 residues. Germline CDR1 is SNHLY and CDR2 is FYNNEI. The CDR3 bases are TGTGCCAGCAGTGTAACCCTTAGGGCTGGCTACACCTTC. It is translated as CASSVTLRAGYTF.

The rearrangement links TRBV7-9 to TRBJ2-5; tentatively, D is TRBD2 (6 bases). Per the germline V gene, CDR1 is SEHNR and CDR2 is FQNEAQ (reference sequence). V was shortened by 6 bases and J by 2 bases, with 13 bases between the two germline ends. This CDR3 has 14 amino acids. CDR3 sequence (DNA): TGTGCCAGCAGGGCGGGATCTACTCAAGAGACCCAGTACTTC. It specifies CASRAGSTQETQYF.

The chain carries TRBV5-1 and TRBJ2-1; 7 bases map to TRBD1. Germline CDR1 is SGHRS and CDR2 is YFSETQ. The CDR3 is made up of 17 amino acids. Losses at the gene ends were 0 bases for V and 0 bases for J; bases not matched to a gene: 6. In nucleotides, the CDR3 is TGCGCCAGCAGCTTGGTTCGGGACAGCCTCTCCTACAATGAGCAGTTCTTC. This encodes CASSLVRDSLSYNEQFF.

The chain has TRBV7-9 and TRBJ2-1, with D possibly matching TRBD2 (5 bases). Between the trimmed V and J ends, which lost 3 bases and 12 bases, there was a span of 12 bases. Per germline, CDR1 SEHNR and CDR2 FQNEAQ (reference sequence). The CDR3 is made up of 12 amino acids. CDR3 bases: TGTGCCAGCAGCTTTGAAGGGAGACGGCAGTTCTTC. It codes for CASSFEGRRQFF. Using reference TRBV7-9 and TRBJ2-1 for the parts outside the CDR3, the full variable domain is DTGVSQNPRHKITKRGQNVTFRCDPISEHNRLYWYRQTLGQGPEFLTYFQNEAQLEKSRLLSDRFSAERPKGSFSTLEIQRTEQGDSAMYLCASSFEGRRQFFGPGTRLTVL.

The table lists this clone with a few counts. The V gene is TRBV9, the J gene TRBJ1-2; 7 bases agree with TRBD1. The trim removed 0 bases at V and 4 bases at J, leaving 3 bases unmatched. Germline V CDR1 and CDR2: SGDLS, YYNGEE. The CDR3 loop spans 14 amino acids. CDR3 region: CASSVESGGYGYTF. In DNA, the CDR3 is TGTGCCAGCAGCGTAGAATCAGGGGGCTATGGCTACACCTTC.

This chain connects TRBV30 to TRBJ1-2; weak D call: TRBD1 (5 bases). The CDR3 has 17 amino acids. The germline V gene encodes CDR1 GTSNPN and CDR2 SVGIG (reference sequence). V was shortened by 0 bases and J by 4 bases, with 21 bases between the two germline ends. The CDR3 region has the DNA TGTGCCTGGAGTGTAAGCTCCGGGACCGTCCGCGTCTATGGCTACACCTTC. Amino acid sequence: CAWSVSSGTVRVYGYTF.

The chain carries TRBV30 and TRBJ2-5; perhaps TRBD2 as D (5 bases). The length of the CDR3 is 12 residues. CDR1 GTSNPN and CDR2 SVGIG come from the germline V gene (reference sequence). Trimming took 2 bases from V and 5 from J, leaving 9 bases between them. CDR3 amino acids: CAWSNPGETQYF. The DNA of the CDR3 is TGTGCCTGGAGTAACCCGGGGGAGACCCAGTACTTC.

This clone came up a few times. V usage is TRBV4-1 and J usage is TRBJ1-1; possibly TRBD1 for D (6 bases). The CDR3 extends over 14 amino acids. Germline values: CDR1 MGHRA, CDR2 YSYEKL. V was cut by 2 bases and J by 4 bases, with 11 bases left in between. The CDR3 sequence: CASSQQTGRTEAFF. CDR3 DNA sequence: TGCGCCAGCAGCCAACAAACAGGGCGCACTGAAGCTTTCTTT.

The rearrangement joins TRBV7-2 to TRBJ1-5; 8 positions agree with TRBD1. Trimming took 5 bases from V and 11 from J; bases not matched to a gene: 14. CDR1 and CDR2 (germline): SGHTA, FQGNSA. The CDR3 runs to 15 residues. The CDR3 nucleotides read TGTGCCAGCAGCCCCGGACAGGGACGCTCCTTAGCCCAGCATTTT. It codes for CASSPGQGRSLAQHF. The variable domain in full, with the rest retrieved from reference TRBV7-2 and TRBJ1-5, is GAGVSQSPSNKVTEKGKDVELRCDPISGHTALYWYRQSLGQGLEFLIYFQGNSAPDKSGLPSDRFSAERTGGSVSTLTIQRTQQEDSAVYLCASSPGQGRSLAQHFGDGTRLSIL.

The V and J genes are TRBV30 and TRBJ1-2; 8 nucleotides align to TRBD1. CDR3 length: 14 residues. Germline lookup yields CDR1 GTSNPN and CDR2 SVGIG (reference sequence). The junction had 7 bases not matched to a gene; V was cut back by 5 bases and J by 2 bases. The CDR3 DNA follows: TGTGCCTGGGGACGGGACAGGTCGAACTATGGCTACACCTTC. It yields the protein CAWGRDRSNYGYTF.

This clone has just a few counts. V gene TRBV29-1 combines with J gene TRBJ1-1, with D unclear. The CDR3 contains 9 residues. Germline V gives CDR1 SQVTM, CDR2 ANQGSEA. Deletions cut 4 bases from V and 6 bases from J, with 3 bases between. CDR3 DNA: TGCAGCGTTGGCTCTGAAGCTTTCTTT. Its protein is CSVGSEAFF.

The chain is built from TRBV5-1 and TRBJ2-5; 8 bases are shared with TRBD1. With V trimmed by 2 bases and J by 5 bases, 8 bases remained unmatched. This CDR3 is 15 amino acids long. Germline V gives CDR1 SGHRS, CDR2 YFSETQ. This chain's CDR3 is CASSFSQGAGETQYF. The CDR3 DNA sequence: TGCGCCAGCAGCTTCTCCCAGGGGGCCGGGGAGACCCAGTACTTC.

The gene calls are TRBV30 and TRBJ1-1; D is unresolved. CDR1 is GTSNPN and CDR2 is SVGIG in the germline V gene (reference sequence). Trimming took 8 bases from V and 1 from J, leaving 11 bases between them. CDR3 length equals 12 residues. Here the CDR3 reads CAGDFKNTEAFF. CDR3 sequence (DNA): TGTGCCGGGGATTTCAAGAACACTGAAGCTTTCTTT.

In DNA, the CDR3 is TGTGCCAGCAGCTTGGACAGGGGGCAGGTTGGGACTGAAGCTTTCTTT. It specifies CASSLDRGQVGTEAFF. The chain employs TRBV5-6 and TRBJ1-1; 9 bases align to TRBD1. CDR1 is SGHDT, CDR2 YYEEEE, per germline. V was clipped by 0 bases and J by 5 bases; unmatched bases: 8. The CDR3 has 16 amino acids.